A selection of T cell receptor beta chains follows, all from one sample in a study of OX40 agonist ivuxolimab in advanced cancers. TCRdb's copy holds only in-frame clones and misses some; the assay was immunoSEQ multiplex PCR. The sample holds approximately 46,000 clones, around 90% seen once. Sequencing used CD4+ or CD8+ T cells sorted from blood, obtained in a trial of the OX40 agonist ivuxolimab. Receptors were obtained from an adult with an advanced solid tumor such as melanoma, head and neck, liver or kidney cancer. The CDR3 runs from the conserved cysteine through the conserved F or W. D genes are given only for firm matches. The size field is filled for only some rows; it gives once, few, many or a size class.

v_gene,j_gene,abundance,d_gene,CDR3aa,CDR3nt
TRBV27,TRBJ2-2,-,-,CASSPRVPRTGELFF,TGTGCCAGCAGCCCGCGTGTGCCTAGGACCGGGGAGCTGTTTTTT
TRBV28,TRBJ2-3,-,TRBD2,CASSMTSGSTDTQYF,TGTGCCAGCAGTATGACTAGCGGGAGCACAGATACGCAGTATTTT
TRBV4-1,TRBJ1-5,-,-,CASSQRGLSNQPQHF,TGCGCCAGCAGCCAGAGGGGACTTAGCAATCAGCCCCAGCATTTT
TRBV28,TRBJ1-5,-,-,CASSLEGIYSNQPQHF,TGTGCCAGCAGTCTTGAGGGTATTTATAGCAATCAGCCCCAGCATTTT
TRBV7-2,TRBJ1-5,-,-,CASSLGWALNQPQHF,TGTGCCAGCAGCTTGGGTTGGGCGCTCAATCAGCCCCAGCATTTT
TRBV5-1,TRBJ2-7,once,-,CASSLDSTYEQYF,TGCGCCAGCAGCTTAGACAGTACCTACGAGCAGTACTTC
TRBV11-2,TRBJ1-1,-,-,CASSLGRNTEAFF,TGTGCCAGCAGCTTGGGGCGGAACACTGAAGCTTTCTTT
TRBV14,TRBJ2-7,-,-,CASSQESYEQYF,TGTGCCAGCAGCCAAGAATCCTACGAGCAGTACTTC
TRBV5-8,TRBJ2-7,-,-,CASSLGYGSYEQYF,TGTGCCAGCAGCTTGGGATACGGTTCCTACGAGCAGTACTTC
TRBV7-8,TRBJ2-3,few,TRBD2,CASSLTRGGGGTDTQYF,TGTGCCAGCAGCTTAACTAGAGGCGGGGGGGGGACAGATACGCAGTATTTT
TRBV5-4,TRBJ1-2,-,TRBD1,CASTMTGEGSVSYGYTF,TGTGCCAGCACCATGACAGGGGAGGGAAGTGTATCCTATGGCTACACCTTC
TRBV9,TRBJ2-7,-,-,CASSPSPQGHHYEQYF,TGTGCCAGCAGTCCCTCCCCCCAAGGACATCACTACGAGCAGTACTTC
TRBV5-5,TRBJ2-2,-,-,CASSFSQGYTGELFF,TGTGCCAGCAGCTTTTCTCAGGGCTACACCGGGGAGCTGTTTTTT
TRBV15,TRBJ2-1,-,-,CATSDQVDEQFF,TGTGCCACCAGCGATCAAGTCGATGAGCAGTTCTTC
TRBV5-1,TRBJ1-1,-,-,CASSLAGVGANTEAFF,TGCGCCAGCAGCTTGGCCGGCGTTGGGGCCAACACTGAAGCTTTCTTT
TRBV19,TRBJ1-5,-,-,CASSPPVTNQPQHF,TGTGCCAGTAGTCCGCCGGTTACAAATCAGCCCCAGCATTTT
TRBV13,TRBJ2-1,-,-,CASSLGRSSYNEQFF,TGTGCCAGCAGCCTCGGACGTTCTTCCTACAATGAGCAGTTCTTC
TRBV7-6,TRBJ2-1,-,TRBD2,CASSLWASGYNEQFF,TGTGCCAGCAGCTTATGGGCTAGCGGTTACAATGAGCAGTTCTTC
TRBV16,TRBJ2-7,-,-,CASNRDLQAPYEQYF,TGTGCCAGCAACCGGGACCTTCAGGCCCCTTACGAGCAGTACTTC
TRBV5-1,TRBJ2-3,-,-,CASSLGRPKEDTQYF,TGCGCCAGCAGCTTGGGTCGACCAAAGGAGGATACGCAGTATTTT
TRBV19,TRBJ2-5,-,-,CASSIQETQYF,TGTGCCAGTAGCATCCAAGAGACCCAGTACTTC
TRBV9,TRBJ2-2,-,-,CASSVGNGELFF,TGTGCCAGCAGCGTAGGTAACGGGGAGCTGTTTTTT
TRBV25-1,TRBJ1-1,medium-sized,-,CASSLGLGTEAFF,TGTGCCAGCAGTTTGGGCCTCGGGACTGAAGCTTTCTTT
TRBV6-6,TRBJ1-2,few,TRBD1,CASAPTGAQPRYTF,TGTGCCAGCGCCCCCACAGGGGCCCAGCCCCGGTACACCTTC
TRBV5-1,TRBJ2-1,-,-,CASSPDGGRRSSYNEQFF,TGCGCCAGCAGCCCTGACGGGGGCCGCCGGAGCTCCTACAATGAGCAGTTCTTC
TRBV7-3,TRBJ2-3,-,-,CASSLDNTDTQYF,TGTGCCAGCAGCCTGGACAACACAGATACGCAGTATTTT
TRBV11-2,TRBJ2-7,-,-,CASSLATGTHEQYF,TGTGCCAGCAGCTTAGCTACAGGAACCCACGAGCAGTACTTC
TRBV5-8,TRBJ2-7,once,-,CASSHRGSSYEQYF,TGTGCCAGCAGCCACCGCGGGTCTAGCTACGAGCAGTACTTC
TRBV18,TRBJ2-1,-,-,CASSPPMQEQFF,TGTGCCAGCTCGCCTCCCATGCAGGAGCAGTTCTTC
TRBV5-1,TRBJ1-2,-,TRBD1,CASSPDRGGNYGYTF,TGCGCCAGCAGCCCGGACAGGGGCGGGAACTATGGCTACACCTTC
TRBV6-5,TRBJ2-1,-,-,CASSYSGVPYNEQFF,TGTGCCAGCAGTTACTCAGGGGTTCCCTACAATGAGCAGTTCTTC
TRBV13,TRBJ2-7,once,-,CASSLRQTSYEQYF,TGTGCCAGCAGCCTCCGGCAGACTTCCTACGAGCAGTACTTC
TRBV6-5,TRBJ1-5,-,-,CASSIGAVQPQHF,TGTGCCAGCAGTATAGGAGCGGTTCAGCCCCAGCATTTT
TRBV7-9,TRBJ2-2,-,-,CASSLGAGITGELFF,TGTGCCAGCAGCTTAGGGGCGGGCATCACCGGGGAGCTGTTTTTT
TRBV2,TRBJ2-5,-,-,CARVDSRGYETQYF,TGTGCCAGGGTGGACAGCAGAGGTTACGAGACCCAGTACTTC
TRBV4-1,TRBJ2-3,-,TRBD2,CASSQDRASGDPSTDTQYF,TGCGCCAGCAGCCAAGATCGCGCTAGCGGGGACCCTAGCACAGATACGCAGTATTTT
TRBV27,TRBJ2-7,once,-,CASSFQPGDRLAYEQYF,TGTGCCAGCAGTTTCCAACCGGGGGACAGACTAGCGTACGAGCAGTACTTC
TRBV7-8,TRBJ2-7,-,TRBD1,CASSPQMTGGAYEQYF,TGTGCCAGCAGCCCTCAAATGACAGGGGGAGCCTACGAGCAGTACTTC
TRBV9,TRBJ2-3,-,-,CASSVGVDTQYF,TGTGCCAGCAGCGTAGGGGTAGATACGCAGTATTTT
TRBV27,TRBJ2-3,-,TRBD1,CASSYRDRGTDTQYF,TGTGCCAGCAGCTACCGGGACAGGGGAACAGATACGCAGTATTTT
TRBV2,TRBJ1-6,once,-,CASSEGRVNNSPLHF,TGTGCCAGCAGTGAAGGACGGGTTAATAATTCACCCCTCCACTTT
TRBV2,TRBJ1-5,-,-,CASSDQYSNQPQHF,TGTGCCAGCAGTGATCAGTATAGCAATCAGCCCCAGCATTTT
TRBV11-1,TRBJ2-5,-,-,CASSSFGTLTQETQYF,TGTGCCAGCAGCTCATTCGGGACACTAACTCAAGAGACCCAGTACTTC
TRBV5-6,TRBJ1-2,-,TRBD1,CASSSDRADELRDGYTF,TGTGCCAGCAGCTCGGACAGGGCCGATGAATTACGCGATGGCTACACCTTC
TRBV2,TRBJ1-2,-,-,CAIPGTSSYGYTF,TGTGCCATTCCGGGGACGAGTAGCTATGGCTACACCTTC
TRBV7-9,TRBJ2-3,-,TRBD2,CASSFPASGGGPDTQYF,TGTGCCAGCAGCTTTCCTGCTAGCGGGGGGGGTCCAGATACGCAGTATTTT
TRBV27,TRBJ2-1,-,TRBD1,CASTGTGGLEQFF,TGTGCCAGCACCGGGACAGGGGGCCTTGAGCAGTTCTTC
TRBV6-5,TRBJ2-2,-,-,CASSYLYGAGELFF,TGTGCCAGCAGTTACCTCTATGGGGCCGGGGAGCTGTTTTTT
TRBV7-9,TRBJ1-2,few,-,CASSLGGTVIPDGYTF,TGTGCCAGCAGCTTAGGGGGTACGGTGATCCCGGATGGCTACACCTTC
TRBV29-1,TRBJ2-5,-,-,CSVEGRREETQYF,TGCAGCGTTGAGGGGCGTCGGGAAGAGACCCAGTACTTC
TRBV5-1,TRBJ2-7,-,TRBD2,CASSFSAGGNYEQYF,TGCGCCAGCAGCTTCTCGGCGGGGGGCAACTACGAGCAGTACTTC
TRBV10-3,TRBJ1-1,-,-,CAISELGNTEAFF,TGTGCCATCAGTGAGCTAGGGAACACTGAAGCTTTCTTT
TRBV4-1,TRBJ1-1,few,-,CASSQVAGQLNTEAFF,TGCGCCAGCAGCCAAGTGGCGGGCCAGTTAAACACTGAAGCTTTCTTT
TRBV6-6,TRBJ2-7,once,-,CASSLVSRLDEQYF,TGTGCCAGCAGCCTAGTCAGCAGGTTGGACGAGCAGTACTTC
TRBV10-3,TRBJ1-6,-,TRBD1,CAIRPGTGIYNSPLHF,TGTGCCATCAGGCCCGGGACAGGAATTTATAATTCACCCCTCCACTTT